This T cell receptor beta chain was captured in a study of identical twins. V dropped 0 bases and J dropped 5 bases, with 13 bases sitting between them. Germline-derived CDR1 and CDR2 are SNHLY and FYNNEI. The CDR3 totals 15 residues. A universal primer site was added by template switching, and unique molecular identifiers were carried by the cDNA. One entry per CDR3 protein, called by TCRdb with MiXCR from the 5' RACE reads. This sample has 200,000 or so distinct CDR3 sequences, with more than 6.5% found just once. Overall study findings and caveats: There were fewer insertions in abundant cord blood beta clonotypes, but memory repertoires showed no such pattern. Conclusions leaned on cross-sectional statistical analysis and did not track the same donors over time. In monozygotic twins, models underestimated the sharing of out-of-frame TCR alpha.

On this clonotype itself: The target antigen is unknown.

Separately, the same data were catalogued under a study of yellow fever vaccine responses in identical twins.

Sequenced material: memory (CD45RO+) T cells sorted from blood. The chain links TRBV2 to TRBJ2-5; maybe TRBD2 (7 bases). This sequence was found in a woman between 18 and 29 years old in good health. The CDR3 reads CASSEAGGGPETQYF. The CDR3 DNA reads as TGTGCCAGCAGTGAAGCGGGGGGGGGCCCCGAGACCCAGTACTTC.